This T cell receptor beta chain was documented in a study of T cells in Graves' hyperthyroidism and ophthalmopathy (dated by TCRdb to the late 2010s). Regarding the research as a whole: Peripheral blood was sampled at the time of initial diagnosis, prior to any treatment. Prospective prediction of ophthalmopathy was tested in an independent validation cohort consisting of 18 hyperthyroidism patients and about 17 patients who later progressed to ophthalmopathy. The 100 discovery patients were randomly split 7:3 into training and test sets. In more than five Graves' hyperthyroidism patients, the study also compared T-cell repertoires from thyroid tissue with T-cell repertoires from blood. After sampling, hyperthyroidism patients received methimazole starting at 30 mg daily, and ophthalmopathy patients received high-dose intravenous methylprednisolone. TCR V-J signatures able to tell the groups apart were searched for in a discovery cohort of approximately 95 patients, of whom over 40 had Graves' ophthalmopathy and 55 to 65 had stable Graves' hyperthyroidism. The paper reports TCR Vbeta CDR3 sequencing of roughly 140 peripheral blood samples: under 45 ophthalmopathy, fewer than 80 hyperthyroidism and approximately 17 progressor patients. What the work shows at the level of the full study, not this receptor alone: A 13 V-J signature model separated ophthalmopathy from stable hyperthyroidism, with approximately 87% sensitivity and about 81% specificity in cross-validation and 80%/75% in testing. Most expanded thyroid clonotypes (frequency above 0.001) were also detected in blood, a finding suggesting that blood repertoires may reflect thyroid immune responses. During validation, the model predicted progression to ophthalmopathy a median of about 6.3 months ahead of onset, with roughly 65% sensitivity and 72% to 85% specificity. Sample size was not statistically predetermined, and investigators were not blinded to group allocation.

The CDR3 measures 14 amino acids from cysteine to phenylalanine. The entry retains the CDR3 DNA only, 42 bases that are in frame from base 1. Reading the germline V gene (reference sequence) gives CDR1 GTSNPN and CDR2 SVGIG. Germline trimming amounts to 3 bases on V and 5 bases on J, with 6 as the count of junction bases outside the gene matches. With respect to this clonotype: Its antigen target is currently unknown. No quality values exist for individual bases; no much larger clone is one base distant.

TCR beta CDR3 regions were amplified from RNA transcripts. For the first round of RT-PCR on the TCR CDR3, the HTBI primer set was used together with the Qiagen OneStep RT-PCR kit. Libraries were constructed in a second round of multiplex PCR, after which size selection and purification were carried out. Libraries were sequenced paired-end with 100 bp reads on an Illumina HiSeq2000. In the authors' own workflow: SOAPnuke was used to process the raw data, throwing out any read that contained adapters or uncalled bases, had a mean Phred below 15, or lacked an exact constant-primer or identifier match. COPE v1.2.5 was used to merge the high-quality paired reads, and each unique nucleotide sequence was defined as a clonotype. MiTCR v1.1 was used to align clonotypes to the IMGT TRBV, TRBD and TRBJ reference segments. Only V-J combinations with frequency above 0.0001, covering 98% to 99.2% of repertoires, were analysed. The TCS score was defined as the ratio of F50 (clonal expansion) to E x V (chaos), calculated using BLOSUM62-based TCRdist between CDR3 peptides within each V-J. Welch's t-statistics and random forest reduced 500 to 550 V-J features to 13, which were used in a naive Bayes classifier (R e1071). TCRdb reprocessing: public reads trimmed at Q25 with fastp, clones called with MiXCR, in-frame beta chains kept. Identical CDR3 protein sequences are pooled into one entry, listed with their most common genes and DNA. These V and J calls originate from TCRdb's pipeline instead of the authors' own analysis. For this sample the table gives hundreds of thousands of distinct CDR3 sequences, of which 24% were detected only once. Approximately 10% of the sample goes to the ten largest clones.

In the ophthalmopathy patients, disease was moderately to severely active, with a Clinical Activity Score of 3 or more, a NOSPECS grade of 4 or more, and a duration of less than 3 months. Patients with uncontrolled infections, other autoimmune diseases, pregnancy or lactation were excluded. Clinical symptoms, serum thyroxine and TRAb, thyroid ultrasound, and orbital computed tomography formed the basis for the diagnoses. PBMCs were separated from roughly 9.3 ml of fresh peripheral blood using Ficoll-Paque density gradient centrifugation. Trizol reagent was used to extract total RNA, and RNA quality was then checked on an Agilent 2100 Bioanalyzer.

The V and J genes are TRBV30 and TRBJ2-7; 11 junctional bases match TRBD2. Sequencing was performed on blood. The sequence was collected from a woman in her twenties or thirties with Graves' ophthalmopathy. The nucleotide sequence reads TGTGCCTGGAGAAATAGCGGGAGGGGCCACGAGCAGTACTTC. The resulting protein is CAWRNSGRGHEQYF.